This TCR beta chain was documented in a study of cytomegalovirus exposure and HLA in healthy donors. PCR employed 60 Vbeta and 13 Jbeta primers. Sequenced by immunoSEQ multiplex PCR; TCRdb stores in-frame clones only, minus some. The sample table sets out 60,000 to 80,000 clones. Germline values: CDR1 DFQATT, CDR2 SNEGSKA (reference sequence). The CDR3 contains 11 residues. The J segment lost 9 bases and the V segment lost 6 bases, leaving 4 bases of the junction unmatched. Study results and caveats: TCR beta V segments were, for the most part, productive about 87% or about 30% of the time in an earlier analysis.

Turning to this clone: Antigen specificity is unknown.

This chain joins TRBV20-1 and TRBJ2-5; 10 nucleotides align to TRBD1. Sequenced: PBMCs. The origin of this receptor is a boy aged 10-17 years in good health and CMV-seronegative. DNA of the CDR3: TGCAGTGCGGGACAGGGGAGGTCCCAGTACTTC. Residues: CSAGQGRSQYF.